A single sample gave rise to the 30 T cell receptor beta chains below, sequenced in a study of cytomegalovirus exposure and HLA in healthy donors. PCR primers comprised 60 Vbeta and 13 Jbeta primers. TCRdb's table, derived via immunoSEQ multiplex PCR, lists solely in-frame clones and lacks some. This sample has about 190,000 clones; roughly 76% occur once, and the top ten carry over 2%. The sample consisted of PBMCs. These receptors were taken from a woman in her 30s in good health and CMV-seropositive.

About this clone: The same CDR3 can be traced to other DNA sequences in this sample. The chain couples TRBV28 to TRBJ1-2; perhaps TRBD1 as D (5 bases). Germline lookup yields CDR1 MDHEN and CDR2 SYDVKM. The CDR3 consists of 12 residues. Trimming shortened V by 5 bases and J by 8 bases, and 12 bases separated the two germline ends. The CDR3 DNA follows: TGTGCCAGCAGTCTAGACAGCTACGGCTACACCTTC. Amino acid sequence: CASSLDSYGYTF.

The rearrangement joins TRBV6-5 to TRBJ1-1, with D possibly TRBD1 on 5 matching bases. The CDR3 spans 14 residues. Trimming cost V 0 bases and J 5 bases, with 10 bases left between them. The germline V gene has CDR1 MNHEY and CDR2 SVGAGI. The CDR3 coding sequence is TGTGCCAGCAGTTACTCTCAGGGCAGGACTGAAGCTTTCTTT. Translating gives CASSYSQGRTEAFF.

The rearrangement uses TRBV6-1 and TRBJ1-4, with 9 nucleotides matching TRBD1. The CDR3 is made up of 14 amino acids. J lost 7 bases, V lost 2 bases, and 2 bases had no gene match. Germline CDR1 is MNHNS and CDR2 is SASEGT. CDR3 in DNA: TGTGCCAGCAGTGAACCGACAGGGGGTGAAAAACTGTTTTTT. Its translation: CASSEPTGGEKLFF.

A remark on this clone: One end of the junction fails to match germline, which may point to a read error. The gene calls are TRBV11-2 and TRBJ2-3; D perhaps matches TRBD2 (7 bases). There are 17 residues in the CDR3. Germline V CDR1 and CDR2: SGHAT, FQNNGV. CDR3 bases: TGTGCCAGCAACTTATTGGGGGGTGCGGGGGCCACAGATACGCAGTATTTT. Translation gives CASNLLGGAGATDTQYF.

This clone was observed a single time. Other DNA sequences in this specimen translate into the identical CDR3. This chain links TRBV6-1 with TRBJ2-7; possibly TRBD1 for D (6 bases). This CDR3 spans 14 amino acids. With 6 bases removed from V and 5 bases from J, the gap between germline ends came to 17 bases. Germline CDR1 is MNHNS and CDR2 is SASEGT. The DNA for the CDR3 is TGTGCCAGCAGGCCTAACAGGGTACTCAACGAGCAGTACTTC. Its translation is CASRPNRVLNEQYF.

The gene calls are TRBV6-5 and TRBJ2-5; a weak D match, TRBD2 (7 bases). Germline V gene data show CDR1 as MNHEY and CDR2 as SVGAGI. The CDR3 is 14 residues long. The V end lost 6 bases, the J end lost 11 bases, and 22 bases lay between the germline ends. The CDR3 DNA follows: TGTGCCAGCAGGGACCTTAGCGGGTCAGGGGAGCAGTACTTC. Translating gives CASRDLSGSGEQYF.

The chain employs TRBV7-8 and TRBJ1-2; D uncertain. Germline lookup yields CDR1 SGHVS and CDR2 FQNEAQ. Between the trimmed V and J ends, which lost 2 bases and 4 bases, there was a span of 14 bases. This CDR3 region has 15 residues. The CDR3 sequence is CASSLTSADSYGYTF. CDR3 DNA: TGTGCCAGCAGCTTAACCTCGGCTGACTCCTATGGCTACACCTTC.

The chain has TRBV7-2 and TRBJ1-3; 7 nucleotides agree with TRBD1. The CDR3 covers 15 residues. V was pared by 5 bases and J by 0 bases, with 4 bases of the junction left unmatched. The germline V gene encodes CDR1 SGHTA and CDR2 FQGNSA. CDR3 nucleotide sequence: TGTGCCAGCAGCCGGACAGGTCCCTCTGGAAACACCATATATTTT. Amino acids: CASSRTGPSGNTIYF.

In this sample, this clone turned up once. This chain connects TRBV10-3 to TRBJ2-1, with 10 bases aligning to TRBD2. V lost 0 bases, J lost 9 bases, and 8 bases stayed unmatched. Germline V gene lookup returns CDR1 ENHRY and CDR2 SYGVKD. This CDR3 is built from 16 residues. In nucleotides, the CDR3 is TGTGCCATCAGTGAGTCGACCCGACTAGCGGGTGGTGAGCAGTTCTTC. Residues: CAISESTRLAGGEQFF.

The chain uses TRBV27 and TRBJ1-2, with 10 bases fitting TRBD1. The CDR3 sequence is 17 residues long. V trimming: 3 bases; J trimming: 4 bases; junction bases outside the gene matches: 11. Germline assignment: CDR1 MNHEY and CDR2 SMNVEV (reference sequence). This CDR3 is CASSFLLTGGKSYGYTF. The DNA of the CDR3 is TGTGCCAGCAGTTTCCTTCTGACAGGGGGCAAGAGCTATGGCTACACCTTC.

For the CDR3, the DNA is TGTGCCAGCAGCTTAGTCTTCCGGGACAGACTCTCTGGAAACACCATATATTTT. Protein product: CASSLVFRDRLSGNTIYF. J is TRBJ1-3 and V is TRBV11-2, with 7 bases lining up with TRBD1. The CDR3 is 18 amino acids. Germline lookup yields CDR1 SGHAT and CDR2 FQNNGV. V trimming: 1 base; J trimming: 0 bases; junction bases outside the gene matches: 9.

This clone was picked up one time. The DNA for the CDR3 is TGTGCCAGCAGCTTAGCCCCTAGGGGGACCGGGGAGCAGTACTTC. As protein: CASSLAPRGTGEQYF. The chain recombines TRBV7-2 with TRBJ2-7, with D perhaps matching TRBD1 (6 bases). Germline V gene sequence: CDR1 SGHTA, CDR2 FQGNSA. This CDR3 has 15 amino acids. V gave up 0 bases and J gave up 7 bases, with 16 bases separating them.

The chain is built from TRBV28 and TRBJ2-7, with D possibly being TRBD1 (6 bases). In germline, CDR1 is MDHEN, CDR2 SYDVKM. V was shortened by 7 bases and J by 4 bases, with 17 bases between the two germline ends. The CDR3 loop spans 14 amino acids. CDR3 in amino acids: CASTSPGQTYEQYF. The CDR3 DNA follows: TGTGCCAGCACAAGTCCGGGACAAACTTACGAGCAGTACTTC.

The chain is built from TRBV25-1 and TRBJ1-6; 7 bases fit TRBD1. This CDR3 region has 16 residues. CDR1 and CDR2 (germline): MGHDK, SYGVNS. The V gene end was trimmed by 4 bases and the J gene end by 0 bases; junction bases not matched to a gene: 3. CDR3: CASSATGSSYNSPLHF. Here the CDR3 DNA reads TGTGCCAGCAGTGCGACAGGGAGCTCCTATAATTCACCCCTCCACTTT. Full variable domain (outside the CDR3, taken from reference TRBV25-1 and TRBJ1-6): EADIYQTPRYLVIGTGKKITLECSQTMGHDKMYWYQQDPGMELHLIHYSYGVNSTEKGDLSSESTVSRIRTEHFPLTLESARPSHTSQYLCASSATGSSYNSPLHFGNGTRLTVT.

The rearrangement links TRBV15 to TRBJ2-1, with 10 bases identical to TRBD2. The CDR3 sequence is 18 residues long. Germline assignment: CDR1 LNHNV and CDR2 YYDKDF (reference sequence). V was clipped by 0 bases and J by 3 bases; unmatched bases: 8. CDR3 residues: CATSRELAGRRIYNEQFF. The DNA for the CDR3 is TGTGCCACCAGCAGAGAACTAGCGGGAAGAAGGATCTACAATGAGCAGTTCTTC.

With respect to this clone: Other DNA sequences in the sample encode the same CDR3. The J gene is TRBJ2-3, the V gene TRBV29-1; D ambiguous. CDR3 length: 14 residues. The germline CDR1 and CDR2 sequences are SQVTM and ANQGSEA. V shed 4 bases and J shed 6 bases, with 17 bases lying between them. The CDR3 sequence is CSVVGPENGDTQYF. CDR3 nucleotide sequence: TGCAGCGTTGTAGGCCCGGAGAACGGGGATACGCAGTATTTT.

The rearrangement uses TRBV2 and TRBJ1-3, with D maybe TRBD1 (5 bases). Trimming shortened V by 4 bases and J by 2 bases, and 9 bases separated the two germline ends. The CDR3 runs to 14 residues. Germline CDR1 is SNHLY and CDR2 is FYNNEI. The CDR3 protein is CASSVRGAGNTIYF. As DNA, the CDR3 is TGTGCCAGCAGTGTGCGGGGGGCTGGAAACACCATATATTTT.

There are a few counts of this clone. This rearrangement joins TRBV5-4 to TRBJ1-1; D may be TRBD1 (5 bases). CDR3 length equals 12 residues. V gave up 4 bases and J gave up 9 bases, with 13 bases separating them. The germline V gene has CDR1 SGHNT and CDR2 YYREEE (reference sequence). As DNA, the CDR3 is TGTGCCAGCAGCCCCCAGGGAACGCAAGCTTTCTTT. The encoded protein is CASSPQGTQAFF.

Of note for this clone: One junction end does not reproduce the germline sequence, and a read error may be involved. This chain links TRBV30 with TRBJ1-4; D gene uncertain. The CDR3 consists of 15 residues. In germline, CDR1 is GTSNPN, CDR2 SVGIG (reference sequence). DNA of the CDR3: TGTGCCTGGAATACACGGGGAGCAACTAATGAAAAACCGTTTTTT. Its protein is CAWNTRGATNEKPFF.

The CDR3 nucleotides are TGTGCCAGCGTCGAGGGACAGGGGGCGCGAGAGACCCAGTACTTC. Translated, it gives CASVEGQGARETQYF. The chain has TRBV6-5 and TRBJ2-5; TRBD1 aligns across 12 bases. The CDR3 has 15 amino acids. V shed 8 bases, J shed 4 bases, and the junction held 8 bases outside the gene matches. From germline, CDR1 is MNHEY and CDR2 SVGAGI.

Only one count was recorded for this clone. The chain has TRBV6-5 and TRBJ1-2, with 10 bases matching TRBD1. The ends lost 5 bases at V and 4 bases at J; junction bases unmatched: 4. Germline V CDR1 and CDR2: MNHEY, SVGAGI. This CDR3 spans 14 amino acids. As DNA, the CDR3 is TGTGCCAGCAGTCTCGGACAGGGGGGCTATGGCTACACCTTC. It translates to CASSLGQGGYGYTF.

This clone was recorded a few times. The chain combines TRBV6-6 with TRBJ1-2; weak D call: TRBD1 (6 bases). The germline V and J ends were trimmed by 6 bases and 5 bases, with 13 bases remaining between them. This CDR3 comprises 13 residues. Germline CDR1 and CDR2: MNHNY and SVGAGI (reference sequence). CDR3 region: CASSQGQIYGYTF. CDR3 sequence (DNA): TGTGCCAGCAGCCAGGGACAAATTTATGGCTACACCTTC.

V and J are TRBV30 and TRBJ2-2; 9 bases map to TRBD1. Trimming at V came to 2 bases and at J to 5 bases, leaving 12 bases not matched to a gene. Per germline, CDR1 GTSNPN and CDR2 SVGIG (reference sequence). The CDR3 sequence is 17 residues long. The DNA of the CDR3 is TGTGCCTGGAGTAGGACAGGGGCCTGGCGAGGGACCGGGGAGCTGTTTTTT. Translating it yields CAWSRTGAWRGTGELFF.

This clone was detected only a few times. The chain employs TRBV4-2 and TRBJ1-5, with TRBD1 identical over 7 bases. This CDR3 contains 15 residues. The germline CDR1 and CDR2 sequences are LGHNA and YNFKEQ. J was trimmed by 1 base and V by 4 bases; bases with no gene match: 4. Here the CDR3 DNA reads TGTGCCAGCAGCCTAGACAGGGCCAGCAATCAGCCCCAGCATTTT. Protein product: CASSLDRASNQPQHF.

The V gene is TRBV7-2, the J gene TRBJ1-2, with a weak D call TRBD1 (5 bases). From germline, CDR1 is SGHTA and CDR2 FQGNSA. The CDR3 loop spans 15 amino acids. Between the trimmed V and J ends, which lost 0 bases and 12 bases, there was a span of 20 bases. As DNA, the CDR3 is TGTGCCAGCAGCTTAGCGCCAGGGCCTATATGGCTGGACACCTTC. Its translation: CASSLAPGPIWLDTF.

The gene calls are TRBV28 and TRBJ1-1; D is possibly TRBD1 (6 bases). The CDR3 consists of 15 residues. CDR1 and CDR2 from the germline V gene are MDHEN and SYDVKM. Trimming left V 5 bases short and J 1 base short, with 14 bases between. CDR3 sequence (DNA): TGTGCCAGCAGTAAAGGGGGGGCTGGGAACACTGAAGCTTTCTTT. Its protein product is CASSKGGAGNTEAFF.

V gene TRBV29-1 combines with J gene TRBJ1-1; D gene ambiguous. Per germline, CDR1 SQVTM and CDR2 ANQGSEA. The V end lost 5 bases, the J end lost 2 bases, and 9 bases lay between the germline ends. The CDR3 sequence is 12 residues long. Here the CDR3 reads CSVRSGNTEAFF. The CDR3, as DNA: TGCAGCGTTAGGTCAGGTAACACTGAAGCTTTCTTT.

The chain combines TRBV7-9 with TRBJ2-3; TRBD2 agrees at 12 bases. The V and J ends lost 2 bases and 13 bases, in that order; junction bases with no gene match: 10. The CDR3 is made up of 15 amino acids. Germline lookup yields CDR1 SEHNR and CDR2 FQNEAQ (reference sequence). The DNA of the CDR3 is TGTGCCAGCAGCTTATCTAGCGGGGGGGCCGATATTGAGTATTTT. This sequence encodes CASSLSSGGADIEYF. Based on the CDR3 plus reference TRBV7-9 and TRBJ2-3, the full variable domain is DTGVSQNPRHKITKRGQNVTFRCDPISEHNRLYWYRQTLGQGPEFLTYFQNEAQLEKSRLLSDRFSAERPKGSFSTLEIQRTEQGDSAMYLCASSLSSGGADIEYFGPGTRLTVL.

The rearrangement uses TRBV30 and TRBJ2-3; TRBD2 is a possible D gene (6 bases). The CDR3 loop spans 15 amino acids. From germline, CDR1 is GTSNPN and CDR2 SVGIG (reference sequence). Trimming cost V 2 bases and J 3 bases, with 15 bases left between them. CDR3 region: CAWSRLGVMTDTQYF. The CDR3 bases are TGTGCCTGGAGTAGACTAGGGGTTATGACAGATACGCAGTATTTT. Supplemented by reference TRBV30 and TRBJ2-3, the full variable domain reads SQTIHQWPATLVQPVGSPLSLECTVEGTSNPNLYWYRQAAGRGLQLLFYSVGIGQISSEVPQNLSASRPQDRQFILSSKKLLLSDSGFYLCAWSRLGVMTDTQYFGPGTRLTVL.

The genes are TRBV4-1 and TRBJ2-2; maybe TRBD2 (6 bases). Germline V gene data show CDR1 as MGHRA and CDR2 as YSYEKL. V gave up 0 bases and J gave up 6 bases, with 11 bases separating them. The CDR3 sequence is 15 residues long. The CDR3 DNA sequence: TGCGCCAGCAGCCAAGATCAGAAGCGGGCCGGGGAGCTGTTTTTT. It codes for CASSQDQKRAGELFF.